These 3 T cell receptor beta chains came from one sample sequenced in a study of OX40 agonist ivuxolimab in advanced cancers. The method was immunoSEQ multiplex PCR; TCRdb's version includes in-frame clones alone and lacks a portion of them. This table holds around 60,000 clones, around 90% found once. The sample was CD4+ or CD8+ T cells sorted from blood, taken in a trial of the OX40 agonist ivuxolimab. These receptors were taken from an adult with an advanced solid tumor such as melanoma, head and neck, liver or kidney cancer.

This chain uses TRBV28 with TRBJ2-3; unclear D gene. Germline V gives CDR1 MDHEN, CDR2 SYDVKM. V was pared by 7 bases and J by 1 base, with 9 bases between. The CDR3 runs to 13 residues. The CDR3 here is CASKGYGTDTQYF. The CDR3 DNA follows: TGTGCCAGCAAAGGGTACGGCACAGATACGCAGTATTTT.

This clone was observed once. The V call is TRBV7-9, the J call TRBJ2-1; D unresolved. The CDR3 contains 12 residues. Germline V CDR1 and CDR2: SEHNR, FQNEAQ (reference sequence). Trimming removed 2 bases at V and 6 bases at J, with 5 bases between. The CDR3: CASSLLINEQFF. The CDR3 region has the DNA TGTGCCAGCAGCTTACTTATCAATGAGCAGTTCTTC.

The chain joins TRBV28 to TRBJ2-4; 7 bases fit TRBD2. This CDR3 comprises 12 residues. Trimming cost V 1 base and J 13 bases; bases outside gene matches: 4. Germline lookup yields CDR1 MDHEN and CDR2 SYDVKM. The CDR3, as DNA: TGTGCCAGCAGTTTATTTGGGGGGGTGCAGTACTTC. It codes for CASSLFGGVQYF. The whole variable domain, remainder taken from reference TRBV28 and TRBJ2-4, is DVKVTQSSRYLVKRTGEKVFLECVQDMDHENMFWYRQDPGLGLRLIYFSYDVKMKEKGDIPEGYSVSREKKERFSLILESASTNQTSMYLCASSLFGGVQYFGAGTRLSVL.